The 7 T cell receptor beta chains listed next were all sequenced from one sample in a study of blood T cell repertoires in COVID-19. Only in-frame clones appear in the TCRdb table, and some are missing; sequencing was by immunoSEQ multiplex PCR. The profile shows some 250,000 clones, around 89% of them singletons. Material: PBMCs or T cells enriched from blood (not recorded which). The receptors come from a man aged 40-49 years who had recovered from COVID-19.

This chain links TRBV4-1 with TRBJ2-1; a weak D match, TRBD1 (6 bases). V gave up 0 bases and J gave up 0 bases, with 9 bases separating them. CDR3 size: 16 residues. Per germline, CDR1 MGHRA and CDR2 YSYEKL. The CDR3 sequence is CASSQDRDNSYNEQFF. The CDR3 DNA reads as TGCGCCAGCAGCCAAGATAGGGACAACTCCTACAATGAGCAGTTCTTC.

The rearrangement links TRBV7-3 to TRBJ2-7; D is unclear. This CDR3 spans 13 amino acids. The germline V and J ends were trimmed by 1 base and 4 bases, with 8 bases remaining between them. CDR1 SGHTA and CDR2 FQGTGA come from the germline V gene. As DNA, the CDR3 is TGTGCCAGCAGCTTAAGTAGTGATTACGAGCAGTACTTC. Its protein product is CASSLSSDYEQYF.

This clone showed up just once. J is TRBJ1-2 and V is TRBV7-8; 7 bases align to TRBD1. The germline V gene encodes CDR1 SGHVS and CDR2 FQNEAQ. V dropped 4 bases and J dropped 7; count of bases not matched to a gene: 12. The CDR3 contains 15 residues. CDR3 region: CASSSSASDRAGYTF. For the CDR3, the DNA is TGTGCCAGCAGCTCCTCCGCTTCAGACAGGGCTGGCTACACCTTC.

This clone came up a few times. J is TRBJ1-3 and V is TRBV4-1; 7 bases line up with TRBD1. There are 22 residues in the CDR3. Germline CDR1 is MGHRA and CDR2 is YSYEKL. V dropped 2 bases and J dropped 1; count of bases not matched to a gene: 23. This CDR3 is CASSQRDQTRQGTISSGNTIYF. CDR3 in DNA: TGCGCCAGCAGCCAACGTGATCAAACTCGACAGGGAACAATCTCTTCTGGAAACACCATATATTTT.

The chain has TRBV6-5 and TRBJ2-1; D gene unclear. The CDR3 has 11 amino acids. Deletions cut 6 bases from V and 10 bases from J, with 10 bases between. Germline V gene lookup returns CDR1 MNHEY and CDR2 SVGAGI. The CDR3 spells CASRLDTEQFF. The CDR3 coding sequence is TGTGCCAGCAGATTAGACACCGAGCAGTTCTTC.

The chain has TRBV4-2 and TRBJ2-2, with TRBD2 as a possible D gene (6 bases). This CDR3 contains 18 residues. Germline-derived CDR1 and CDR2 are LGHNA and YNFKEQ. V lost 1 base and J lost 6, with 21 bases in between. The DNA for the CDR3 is TGTGCCAGCAGCCAAGTGGTATTTGAGGGAGGATTTGCCGGGGAGCTGTTTTTT. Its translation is CASSQVVFEGGFAGELFF.

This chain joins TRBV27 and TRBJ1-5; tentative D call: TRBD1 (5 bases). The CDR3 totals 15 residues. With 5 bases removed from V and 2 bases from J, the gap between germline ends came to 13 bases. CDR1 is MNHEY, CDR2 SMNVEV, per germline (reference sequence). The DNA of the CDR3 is TGTGCCAGCAGTAAAACAGGTATGGGCAATCAGCCCCAGCATTTT. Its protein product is CASSKTGMGNQPQHF.